Listed below are T cell receptor beta chains from one sample, sequenced in a study of blood T cell repertoires in COVID-19. Method: immunoSEQ multiplex PCR; TCRdb's copy keeps in-frame clones and lacks some. The table has 400,000 or so clones, approximately 86% seen once. What was sequenced was peripheral blood. The source is a human donor in a cohort sampled during active COVID-19. The CDR3 runs from the conserved cysteine through the conserved F or W. The order of the fields is CDR3 protein, CDR3 DNA, CDR3 length, J gene, D gene, V gene, clone size. A D gene is named only where the DNA matches it firmly. Clone size, where shown, is once, few, many, or a class for clones that have expanded.

CASSPPEREVQDTQYF,TGCGCCAGCAGCCCCCCGGAGCGGGAGGTCCAAGATACGCAGTATTTT,16,TRBJ2-3,TRBD2,TRBV4-1,NA
CASSELVDTGELFF,TGCGCCAGCAGTGAGTTAGTGGACACCGGGGAGCTGTTTTTT,14,TRBJ2-2,NA,TRBV10-1,NA
CASEDQGRGQDYTF,TGTGCCAGTGAGGACCAGGGCAGGGGGCAAGACTACACCTTC,14,TRBJ1-2,TRBD1,TRBV19,NA
CASLPGFTGELFF,TGTGCCAGCCTTCCAGGGTTCACCGGGGAGCTGTTTTTT,13,TRBJ2-2,NA,TRBV2,once
CASSTWTSGRESTDTQYF,TGCGCCAGCAGCACCTGGACTAGCGGGAGGGAAAGCACAGATACGCAGTATTTT,18,TRBJ2-3,TRBD2,TRBV5-1,NA
CASSLSGQPMNTEAFF,TGTGCCAGCAGTTTATCAGGACAGCCCATGAACACTGAAGCTTTCTTT,16,TRBJ1-1,NA,TRBV28,NA
CASSPGQARGEKLFF,TGTGCCAGCAGCCCAGGACAGGCAAGAGGGGAAAAACTGTTTTTT,15,TRBJ1-4,TRBD1,TRBV7-9,NA
CASSSKGTVLYGYTF,TGTGCCAGCAGTTCCAAGGGGACAGTACTCTATGGCTACACCTTC,15,TRBJ1-2,TRBD1,TRBV28,once
CASSRQGNTGELFF,TGTGCCAGTAGTAGACAGGGCAACACCGGGGAGCTGTTTTTT,14,TRBJ2-2,TRBD1,TRBV19,NA
CAWSGLAGGAEQFF,TGTGCCTGGAGTGGACTAGCGGGGGGGGCGGAGCAGTTCTTC,14,TRBJ2-1,TRBD2,TRBV30,NA
CAWSVHRQGLYSYEQYF,TGTGCCTGGAGTGTACATAGACAGGGGCTCTACTCCTACGAGCAGTACTTC,17,TRBJ2-7,TRBD1,TRBV30,NA
CASSWESTGSGNTIYF,TGCGCCAGCAGCTGGGAAAGTACAGGTTCTGGAAACACCATATATTTT,16,TRBJ1-3,NA,TRBV5-1,NA
CASSLNNLEDGYTF,TGCGCCAGCAGCTTGAACAACCTTGAGGATGGCTACACCTTC,14,TRBJ1-2,NA,TRBV5-1,few
CASSAGATSGYTF,TGTGCCAGCAGCGCAGGGGCCACGTCTGGCTACACCTTC,13,TRBJ1-2,NA,TRBV5-4,NA
CASSIRAQGANYGYTF,TGTGCCAGTAGTATAAGGGCCCAGGGGGCGAACTATGGCTACACCTTC,16,TRBJ1-2,TRBD1,TRBV19,NA
CASSDRQIHGYTF,TGTGCCAGCAGTGATCGACAGATACATGGCTACACCTTC,13,TRBJ1-2,NA,TRBV2,NA
CASSFGGTSAYEQYF,TGTGCCAGCAGTTTTGGTGGGACTAGCGCCTACGAGCAGTACTTC,15,TRBJ2-7,TRBD2,TRBV28,once
CASSVGSGGGPQPPQYF,TGTGCCAGCAGCGTAGGCTCCGGGGGGGGTCCTCAACCCCCTCAGTATTTT,17,TRBJ2-3,TRBD2,TRBV9,NA
CASRVGVANQPQHF,TGTGCCAGCAGAGTAGGGGTTGCGAATCAGCCCCAGCATTTT,14,TRBJ1-5,NA,TRBV6-5,NA
CASSSLRANGLYTQYF,TGTGCCAGCAGCTCCCTCCGGGCCAACGGACTGTATACGCAGTATTTT,16,TRBJ2-3,NA,TRBV7-9,NA
CASRQTGLAVGEQYF,TGTGCCAGCAGGCAAACTGGACTAGCGGTGGGCGAGCAGTACTTC,15,TRBJ2-7,TRBD2,TRBV6-5,NA
CASSRLEAPGGYTF,TGTGCCAGCAGCCGACTGGAGGCCCCGGGTGGCTACACCTTC,14,TRBJ1-2,NA,TRBV14,NA
CASSRGIDEQFF,TGTGCCAGCAGCAGGGGGATCGATGAGCAGTTCTTC,12,TRBJ2-1,TRBD1,TRBV6-5,NA
CASSSPGQGSYEQYF,TGTGCCAGCAGTTCACCCGGACAGGGGTCCTACGAGCAGTACTTC,15,TRBJ2-7,TRBD1,TRBV28,NA
CASSADRDRGLSDTQYF,TGTGCCAGCAGTGCCGACCGGGACAGGGGGCTCTCAGATACGCAGTATTTT,17,TRBJ2-3,TRBD1,TRBV2,NA
CASSLRLAENNEQFF,TGTGCCAGCAGCTTGAGACTAGCGGAAAACAATGAGCAGTTCTTC,15,TRBJ2-1,TRBD2,TRBV5-4,NA
CASSYTQGNSPLHF,TGCGCCAGCAGCTACACCCAGGGGAATTCACCCCTCCACTTT,14,TRBJ1-6,NA,TRBV5-1,few
CATRRLSYNEQFF,TGTGCCACCAGAAGACTATCCTACAATGAGCAGTTCTTC,13,TRBJ2-1,NA,TRBV15,NA
CASSLVPDEQYF,TGTGCCAGCAGCTTAGTCCCGGACGAGCAGTACTTC,12,TRBJ2-7,NA,TRBV7-9,NA
CASSLDRPNYGYTF,TGTGCCAGCAGCCTGGACAGACCTAACTATGGCTACACCTTC,14,TRBJ1-2,NA,TRBV11-2,NA
CASSEPFGHHFTGNTIYF,TGTGCCAGCAGTGAACCATTTGGGCACCACTTTACTGGAAACACCATATATTTT,18,TRBJ1-3,NA,TRBV25-1,few
CASSRLAGNQETQYF,TGTGCCAGTAGTCGTCTAGCGGGAAACCAAGAGACCCAGTACTTC,15,TRBJ2-5,TRBD2,TRBV19,NA
CASSLLDRAGYGYTF,TGTGCCAGCAGTCTTCTGGACAGGGCGGGCTATGGCTACACCTTC,15,TRBJ1-2,TRBD1,TRBV9,NA
CASSEGWGQGTEAFF,TGTGCCAGCAGTGAGGGTTGGGGACAGGGTACTGAAGCTTTCTTT,15,TRBJ1-1,TRBD1,TRBV2,NA
CASSLGGVENSPLHF,TGTGCCAGCAGCTTAGGCGGGGTAGAGAATTCACCCCTCCACTTT,15,TRBJ1-6,NA,TRBV7-9,NA
CATSTDRENEKLFF,TGTGCCACCAGCACGGACAGGGAAAATGAAAAACTGTTTTTT,14,TRBJ1-4,TRBD1,TRBV15,few
CASSKVGQYTGELFF,TGTGCCAGCAGCAAAGTCGGACAGTACACCGGGGAGCTGTTTTTT,15,TRBJ2-2,NA,TRBV21-1,NA
CASSLDGSLNYGYTF,TGCGCCAGCAGCCTTGACGGGAGCCTTAACTATGGCTACACCTTC,15,TRBJ1-2,NA,TRBV4-1,NA
CSVSGGEGTDTQYF,TGCAGCGTTAGTGGGGGCGAAGGCACAGATACGCAGTATTTT,14,TRBJ2-3,NA,TRBV29-1,NA
CASSVTTSGNNEQFF,TGTGCCAGCAGTGTCACGACTAGCGGAAACAATGAGCAGTTCTTC,15,TRBJ2-1,TRBD2,TRBV6-6,NA
CASSGAPREPLHF,TGTGCCAGCAGTGGGGCACCAAGGGAGCCCCTCCACTTT,13,TRBJ1-6,NA,TRBV2,NA
CASVLGLAGSYEQYF,TGTGCCAGCGTGTTGGGGCTAGCGGGATCGTACGAGCAGTACTTC,15,TRBJ2-7,TRBD2,TRBV7-2,NA
CASSSDRGYEQYF,TGTGCCAGCAGCTCTGACAGGGGCTACGAGCAGTACTTC,13,TRBJ2-7,TRBD1,TRBV11-2,NA
CASSQVTGVNTEAFF,TGCGCCAGCAGCCAAGTGACAGGGGTGAACACTGAAGCTTTCTTT,15,TRBJ1-1,TRBD1,TRBV4-1,NA
CATSDPGTSGSMGTGELFF,TGTGCCACCAGTGATCCGGGGACTAGCGGGAGTATGGGGACCGGGGAGCTGTTTTTT,19,TRBJ2-2,TRBD2,TRBV24-1,once
CAAFDRSSYNEQFF,TGTGCCGCTTTTGACAGGAGCTCCTACAATGAGCAGTTCTTC,14,TRBJ2-1,NA,TRBV30,NA
CASSFSGTEAFF,TGTGCCAGCAGTTTCTCAGGCACTGAAGCTTTCTTT,12,TRBJ1-1,NA,TRBV12-3/TRBV12-4,few
CASSFPTEGFSTDTQYF,TGTGCCAGCAGTTTCCCCACAGAAGGCTTTAGCACAGATACGCAGTATTTT,17,TRBJ2-3,NA,TRBV28,NA
CASSDEQVGVQFF,TGTGCCAGCAGTGATGAGCAAGTCGGAGTGCAGTTCTTC,13,TRBJ2-1,NA,TRBV2,NA
CASSPGMNHGYTF,TGTGCCAGCAGCCCGGGGATGAATCACGGCTACACCTTC,13,TRBJ1-2,NA,TRBV28,NA
CATSRVAGLNEKLFF,TGTGCCACCAGCAGAGTTGCGGGTCTTAATGAAAAACTGTTTTTT,15,TRBJ1-4,NA,TRBV15,NA